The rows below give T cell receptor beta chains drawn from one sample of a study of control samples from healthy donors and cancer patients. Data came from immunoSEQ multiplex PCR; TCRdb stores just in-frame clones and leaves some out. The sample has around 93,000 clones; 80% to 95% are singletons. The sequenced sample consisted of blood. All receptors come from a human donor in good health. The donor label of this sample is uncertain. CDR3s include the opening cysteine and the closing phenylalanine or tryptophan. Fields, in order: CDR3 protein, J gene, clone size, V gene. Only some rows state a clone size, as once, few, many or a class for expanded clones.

CDR3: CASRLSGNYGYTF
J: TRBJ1-2
size: .
V: TRBV28

CDR3: CASSLRQELYNEQFF
J: TRBJ2-1
size: .
V: TRBV18

CDR3: CASSPGTERYYGYTF
J: TRBJ1-2
size: .
V: TRBV27

CDR3: CASSTRDSLSVDTQYF
J: TRBJ2-3
size: .
V: TRBV18

CDR3: CASSQLSGEIGGYTF
J: TRBJ1-2
size: .
V: TRBV14

CDR3: CASLRQGDYGYTF
J: TRBJ1-2
size: .
V: TRBV2

CDR3: CASSLGAGGPYEQFF
J: TRBJ2-1
size: .
V: TRBV7-2

CDR3: CASSYGTSYEQYF
J: TRBJ2-7
size: .
V: TRBV6-6

CDR3: CASSSGLAGGKDEQFF
J: TRBJ2-1
size: .
V: TRBV5-4

CDR3: CASSSLAGMTGELFF
J: TRBJ2-2
size: .
V: TRBV6-6

CDR3: CASSPRGTAPSNTDTQYF
J: TRBJ2-3
size: .
V: TRBV11-2

CDR3: CASSQDLWYEQYF
J: TRBJ2-7
size: .
V: TRBV4-1

CDR3: CASSLFTGAGANVLTF
J: TRBJ2-6
size: .
V: TRBV5-1

CDR3: CASGDRGRTEAFF
J: TRBJ1-1
size: .
V: TRBV3-1/TRBV3-2

CDR3: CASRGTVISGELFF
J: TRBJ2-2
size: .
V: TRBV6-5

CDR3: CAAQGSGETQYF
J: TRBJ2-5
size: .
V: TRBV10-3

CDR3: CASRDGDRGSPLHF
J: TRBJ1-6
size: .
V: TRBV5-4

CDR3: CASSISGRGANVLTF
J: TRBJ2-6
size: .
V: TRBV19

CDR3: CASSQEGGTGVYEQYF
J: TRBJ2-7
size: .
V: TRBV3-1/TRBV3-2

CDR3: CATSRTWDPRYNEQFF
J: TRBJ2-1
size: once
V: TRBV15

CDR3: CASSRRTGQAEAFF
J: TRBJ1-1
size: .
V: TRBV7-2

CDR3: CASSSSRQTEAFF
J: TRBJ1-1
size: .
V: TRBV18

CDR3: CASSDQRDPTQYF
J: TRBJ2-3
size: .
V: TRBV6-2/TRBV6-3